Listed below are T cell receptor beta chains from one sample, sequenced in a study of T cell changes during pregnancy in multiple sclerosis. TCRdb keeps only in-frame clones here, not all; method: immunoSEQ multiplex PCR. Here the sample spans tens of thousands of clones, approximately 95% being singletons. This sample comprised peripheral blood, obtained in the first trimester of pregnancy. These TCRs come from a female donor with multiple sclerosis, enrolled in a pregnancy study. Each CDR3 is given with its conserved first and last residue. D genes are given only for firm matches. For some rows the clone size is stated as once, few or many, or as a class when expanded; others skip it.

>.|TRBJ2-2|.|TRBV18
CASSPRRGDGTGELFF
TGTGCCAGCTCACCAAGGAGGGGCGATGGGACCGGGGAGCTGTTTTTT
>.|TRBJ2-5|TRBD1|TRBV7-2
CASSLAIGTGMKTQYF
TGTGCCAGCAGCTTAGCAATTGGGACAGGGATGAAGACCCAGTACTTC
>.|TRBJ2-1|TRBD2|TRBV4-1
CASSLGLGAGGGEQFF
TGCGCCAGCAGCTTGGGACTCGGCGCGGGAGGAGGTGAGCAGTTCTTC
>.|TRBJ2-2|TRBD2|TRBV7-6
CASSPRLAGGSGELFF
TGTGCCAGCAGCCCCAGACTAGCGGGAGGGTCCGGGGAGCTGTTTTTT
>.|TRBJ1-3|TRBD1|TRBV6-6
CASSYSGGQGNTIYF
TGTGCCAGCAGTTACTCGGGGGGACAGGGAAACACCATATATTTT
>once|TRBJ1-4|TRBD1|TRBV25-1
CASSPAGQKNEKLFF
TGTGCCAGCAGTCCTGCGGGACAGAAAAATGAAAAACTGTTTTTT
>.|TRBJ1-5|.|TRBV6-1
CASSSRLDSNQPQHF
TGTGCCAGCAGTAGTCGTTTAGATAGCAATCAGCCCCAGCATTTT
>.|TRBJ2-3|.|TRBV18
CASSPPRVTDTQYF
TGTGCCAGCTCACCCCCACGGGTTACAGATACGCAGTATTTT
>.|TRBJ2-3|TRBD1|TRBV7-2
CASSPGTGGALRDTQYF
TGTGCCAGCAGCCCTGGGACAGGTGGGGCCCTTCGGGATACGCAGTATTTT
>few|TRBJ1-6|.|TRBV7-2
CASSLDAGAYSPLHF
TGTGCCAGCAGCTTAGACGCAGGGGCGTATTCACCCCTCCACTTT
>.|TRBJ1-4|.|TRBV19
CASSTSTVTYLNEKLFF
TGTGCCAGTAGTACCTCGACAGTTACCTACCTGAATGAAAAACTGTTTTTT
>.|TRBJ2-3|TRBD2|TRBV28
CASSSYPPSGRKSDTQYF
TGTGCCAGCAGTTCTTATCCCCCTAGCGGGAGGAAATCAGATACGCAGTATTTT
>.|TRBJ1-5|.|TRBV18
CASSPRGGILNQPQHF
TGTGCCAGCTCCCCGCGGGGAGGGATACTCAATCAGCCCCAGCATTTT
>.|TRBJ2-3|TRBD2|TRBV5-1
CASSSELGRGNTQYF
TGCGCCAGCAGCTCAGAGCTCGGGAGGGGGAATACGCAGTATTTT
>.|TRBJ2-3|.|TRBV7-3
CASSSAGGQQYF
TGTGCCAGCAGCTCTGCTGGGGGACAGCAGTATTTT
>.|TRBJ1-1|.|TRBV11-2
CASSFEVFARNTEAFF
TGTGCCAGCAGCTTTGAGGTCTTCGCAAGGAACACTGAAGCTTTCTTT
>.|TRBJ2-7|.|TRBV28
CASSRFYEQYF
TGTGCCAGCAGTCGTTTCTACGAGCAGTACTTC
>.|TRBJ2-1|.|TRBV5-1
CASSLPGDEQFF
TGCGCCAGCAGCTTACCAGGGGATGAGCAGTTCTTC
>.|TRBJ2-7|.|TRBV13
CASRPWGGGGEQYF
TGTGCCAGCAGACCCTGGGGAGGGGGGGGCGAGCAGTACTTC
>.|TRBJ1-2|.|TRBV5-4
CASSLSGQGGLYGYTF
TGTGCCAGCAGCTTGTCGGGGCAGGGAGGCCTCTATGGCTACACCTTC
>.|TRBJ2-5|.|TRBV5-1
CASSQQETQYF
TGCGCCAGCAGCCAACAAGAGACCCAGTACTTC
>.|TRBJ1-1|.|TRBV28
CASSYSTEAFF
TGTGCCAGCAGTTACAGTACTGAAGCTTTCTTT
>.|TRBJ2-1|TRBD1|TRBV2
CASSEAPAGTGADNEQFF
TGTGCCAGCAGTGAAGCGCCCGCGGGGACAGGGGCCGACAATGAGCAGTTCTTC
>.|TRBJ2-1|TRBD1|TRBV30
CAWRKTGGYNEQFF
TGTGCCTGGCGTAAGACAGGGGGCTACAATGAGCAGTTCTTC
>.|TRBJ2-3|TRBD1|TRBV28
CASSYPVGQGGSDTQYF
TGTGCCAGCAGTTACCCCGTTGGACAGGGAGGATCAGATACGCAGTATTTT
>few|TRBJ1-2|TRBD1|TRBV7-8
CASSSRTGDAYGYTF
TGTGCCAGCAGCTCCAGGACAGGAGACGCTTACGGCTACACCTTC
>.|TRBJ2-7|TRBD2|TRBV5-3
CARSLCGGRAYEQYF
TGTGCCAGAAGCTTGTGCGGCGGGAGGGCGTACGAGCAGTACTTC
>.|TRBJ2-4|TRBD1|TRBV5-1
CASSSGQPKNIQYF
TGCGCCAGCAGCTCGGGACAGCCCAAAAACATTCAGTACTTC
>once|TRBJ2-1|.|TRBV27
CASSSPQNRRSYNEQFF
TGTGCCAGCAGTTCACCCCAAAACAGGCGTTCTTACAATGAGCAGTTCTTC
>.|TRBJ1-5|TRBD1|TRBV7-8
CASSLFLGQVLQPQHF
TGTGCCAGCAGCTTGTTTTTGGGACAGGTCTTGCAGCCCCAGCATTTT
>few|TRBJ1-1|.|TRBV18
CASSPSRDTEAFF
TGTGCCAGCTCACCAAGCCGGGACACTGAAGCTTTCTTT
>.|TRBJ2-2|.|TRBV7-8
CASTSLVAIGELFF
TGTGCCAGCACCTCACTAGTTGCGATCGGGGAGCTGTTTTTT
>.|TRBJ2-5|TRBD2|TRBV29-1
CSVVYAGGLQETQYF
TGCAGCGTTGTTTACGCGGGGGGTCTCCAAGAGACCCAGTACTTC
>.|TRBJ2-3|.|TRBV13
CASSLGTGIDTQYF
TGTGCCAGCAGCTTAGGTACAGGGATCGATACGCAGTATTTT
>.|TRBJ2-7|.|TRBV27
CASSSETTGYNEQYF
TGTGCCAGCAGTTCCGAGACCACAGGGTATAACGAGCAGTACTTC
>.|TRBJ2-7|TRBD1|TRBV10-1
CASRVGQGTRYEQYF
TGCGCCAGCAGAGTTGGACAGGGGACCCGCTACGAGCAGTACTTC
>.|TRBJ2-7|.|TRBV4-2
CASSQDRRTVRYEQYF
TGTGCCAGCAGCCAAGATAGGAGGACTGTGAGGTACGAGCAGTACTTC
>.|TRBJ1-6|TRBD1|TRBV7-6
CASSTGQGRNSPLHF
TGTGCCAGCAGCACCGGACAGGGTAGGAATTCACCCCTCCACTTT
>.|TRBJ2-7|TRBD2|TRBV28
CASSPITSGRAYEQYF
TGTGCCAGCAGTCCCATCACTAGCGGGAGAGCTTACGAGCAGTACTTC
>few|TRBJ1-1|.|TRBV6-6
CASGLTGAEDTEAFF
TGTGCCAGCGGCTTGACAGGAGCGGAGGACACTGAAGCTTTCTTT
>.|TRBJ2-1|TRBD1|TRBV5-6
CASSLASGQGRNEQFF
TGTGCCAGCAGCTTGGCCTCCGGACAGGGTCGAAATGAGCAGTTCTTC
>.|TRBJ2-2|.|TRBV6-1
CASSVEGGGARELFF
TGTGCCAGCAGTGTGGAAGGAGGGGGGGCGAGGGAGCTGTTTTTT